This T cell receptor (beta chain) comes out of a study of blood T cell repertoires in COVID-19. Study at large: Italy, Spain and the United States were the sources of the convalescent and acute COVID-19 samples. In each case, the material was cDNA or gDNA derived from T cells, B-cell-depleted T cells, or PBMCs.

This CDR3 comprises 17 residues. Unmatched junction bases numbered 13, after V lost 5 bases and J lost 5 bases. In germline, CDR1 is SEHNR, CDR2 FQNEAQ (reference sequence). As originally analysed: Reference gene primer amplification yielded estimated nucleated cell counts. The method was immunoSEQ multiplex PCR; TCRdb's version includes in-frame clones alone and lacks a portion of them. The DNA was the basis for D and trimming; V, J and clone size are from that table. The sample contains 200,000 to 250,000 clones, around 84% of which appear only once. This clonotype was obtained from a woman aged 18-29 years with acute or convalescent COVID-19. V gene TRBV7-9 combines with J gene TRBJ2-5; the match to TRBD2 covers 11 bases. Sequencing input: peripheral blood. Written as DNA, the CDR3 is TGTGCCAGCAGCCCCCATCGACTAGCGGGAATGGTCGAGACCCAGTACTTC. The encoded protein is CASSPHRLAGMVETQYF.